These T cell receptor beta chains were read from a single sample in a study of graft-versus-host responses after intestinal transplantation. Profiled with immunoSEQ multiplex PCR; TCRdb holds only in-frame clones, not every one. The sample lists roughly 99,000 clones, roughly 87% occurring once. The antigens of these receptors remain unknown. Source: unstimulated CD4+ T cells sorted from spleen or lymph node cells, taken before transplant. The receptors come from a human donor who was the organ donor for an intestinal transplant. The conserved cysteine and the conserved F or W are not part of the CDR3 here. The order of the fields is CDR3 protein, CDR3 length, V gene, D gene. A D gene is named only where the DNA matches it firmly.

CDR3aa: ASSVVGGAETQY; len: 12; v_gene: TRBV11-1; d_gene: -
CDR3aa: ASSLSGRETGELF; len: 13; v_gene: TRBV5-1; d_gene: TRBD2
CDR3aa: ASSETGQGRPF; len: 11; v_gene: TRBV2; d_gene: TRBD1
CDR3aa: ASRFYENTEAF; len: 11; v_gene: TRBV6-5; d_gene: -
CDR3aa: ASSSDRRPKNIQY; len: 13; v_gene: TRBV6-5; d_gene: -
CDR3aa: ASSLDANSDTIY; len: 12; v_gene: TRBV5-1; d_gene: -
CDR3aa: ASSEPGRYEQY; len: 11; v_gene: TRBV25-1; d_gene: -
CDR3aa: ASSFRGQKTDTQY; len: 13; v_gene: TRBV5-1; d_gene: -
CDR3aa: SGGGGNTEAF; len: 10; v_gene: TRBV29-1; d_gene: -
CDR3aa: ASSPRTGSYGYT; len: 12; v_gene: TRBV18; d_gene: TRBD1
CDR3aa: ASSGRVREKLF; len: 11; v_gene: TRBV2; d_gene: -
CDR3aa: ASSVGLGTDTQY; len: 12; v_gene: TRBV5-1; d_gene: -